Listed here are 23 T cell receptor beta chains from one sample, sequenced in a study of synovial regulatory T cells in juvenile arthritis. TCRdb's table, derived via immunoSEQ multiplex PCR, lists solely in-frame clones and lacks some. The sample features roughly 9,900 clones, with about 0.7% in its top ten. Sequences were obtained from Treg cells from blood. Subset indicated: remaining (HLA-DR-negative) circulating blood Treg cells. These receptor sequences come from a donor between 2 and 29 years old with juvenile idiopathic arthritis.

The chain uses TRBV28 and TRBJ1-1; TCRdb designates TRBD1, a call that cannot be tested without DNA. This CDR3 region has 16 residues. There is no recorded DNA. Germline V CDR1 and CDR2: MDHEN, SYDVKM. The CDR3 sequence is CASRWTGGLSNTEAFF.

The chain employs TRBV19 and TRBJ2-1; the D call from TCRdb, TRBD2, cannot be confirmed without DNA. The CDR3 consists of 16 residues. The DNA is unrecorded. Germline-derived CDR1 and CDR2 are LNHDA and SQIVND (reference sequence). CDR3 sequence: CASSIEGLAGLNEQFF.

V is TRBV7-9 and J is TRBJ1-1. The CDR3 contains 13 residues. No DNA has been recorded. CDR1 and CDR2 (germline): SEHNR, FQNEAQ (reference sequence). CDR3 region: CASSLVRNTEAFF.

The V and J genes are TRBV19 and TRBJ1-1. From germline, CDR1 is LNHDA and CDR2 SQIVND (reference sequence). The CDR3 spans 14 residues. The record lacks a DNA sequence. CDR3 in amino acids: CASSLRPSATEAFF.

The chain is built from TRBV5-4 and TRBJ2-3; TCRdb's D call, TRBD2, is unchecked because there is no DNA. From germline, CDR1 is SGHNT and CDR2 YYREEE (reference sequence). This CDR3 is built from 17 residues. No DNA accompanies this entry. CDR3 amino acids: CASSLVLAGASTDTQYF.

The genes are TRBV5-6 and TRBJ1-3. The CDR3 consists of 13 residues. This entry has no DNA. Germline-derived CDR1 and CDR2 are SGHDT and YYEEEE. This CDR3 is CASSLRRGNTIYF.

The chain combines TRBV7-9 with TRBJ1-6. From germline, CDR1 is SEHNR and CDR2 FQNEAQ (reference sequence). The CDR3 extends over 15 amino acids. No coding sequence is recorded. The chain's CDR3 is CASSSLGIPNSPLHF.

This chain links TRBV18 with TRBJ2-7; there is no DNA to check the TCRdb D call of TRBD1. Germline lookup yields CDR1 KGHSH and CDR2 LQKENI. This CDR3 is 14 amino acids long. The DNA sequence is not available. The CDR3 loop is CASSPRHLSYEQYF.

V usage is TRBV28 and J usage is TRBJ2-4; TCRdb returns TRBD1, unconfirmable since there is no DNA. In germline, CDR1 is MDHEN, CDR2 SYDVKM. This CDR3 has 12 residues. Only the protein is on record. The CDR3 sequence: CASSSPPRPPYF. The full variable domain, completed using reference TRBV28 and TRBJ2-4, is DVKVTQSSRYLVKRTGEKVFLECVQDMDHENMFWYRQDPGLGLRLIYFSYDVKMKEKGDIPEGYSVSREKKERFSLILESASTNQTSMYLCASSSPPRPPYFGAGTRLSVL.

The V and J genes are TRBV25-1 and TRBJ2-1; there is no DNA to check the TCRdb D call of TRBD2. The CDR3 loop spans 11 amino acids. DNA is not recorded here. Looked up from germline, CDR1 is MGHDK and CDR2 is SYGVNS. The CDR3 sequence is CASSGYDEQFF.

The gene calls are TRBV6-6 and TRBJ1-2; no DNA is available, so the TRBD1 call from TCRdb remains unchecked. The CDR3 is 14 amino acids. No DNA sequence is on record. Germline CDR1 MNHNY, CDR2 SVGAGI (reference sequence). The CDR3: CASSYSPGGYGYTF.

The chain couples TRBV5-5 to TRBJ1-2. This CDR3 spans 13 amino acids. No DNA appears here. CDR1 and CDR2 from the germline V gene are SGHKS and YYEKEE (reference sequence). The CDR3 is CASSLGRVYGYTF.

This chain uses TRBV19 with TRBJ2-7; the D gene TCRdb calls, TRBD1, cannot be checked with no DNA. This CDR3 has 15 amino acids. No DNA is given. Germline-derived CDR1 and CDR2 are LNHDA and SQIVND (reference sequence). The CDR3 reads CASSVPGQGAGEQYF.

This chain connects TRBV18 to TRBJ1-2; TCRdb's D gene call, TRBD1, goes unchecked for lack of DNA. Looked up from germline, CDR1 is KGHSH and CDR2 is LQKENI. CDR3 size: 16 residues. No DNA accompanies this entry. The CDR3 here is CASSPSGTADLYGYTF. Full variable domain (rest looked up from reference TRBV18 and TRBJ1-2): NAGVMQNPRHLVRRRGQEARLRCSPMKGHSHVYWYRQLPEEGLKFMVYLQKENIIDESGMPKERFSAEFPKEGPSILRIQQVVRGDSAAYFCASSPSGTADLYGYTFGSGTRLTVV.

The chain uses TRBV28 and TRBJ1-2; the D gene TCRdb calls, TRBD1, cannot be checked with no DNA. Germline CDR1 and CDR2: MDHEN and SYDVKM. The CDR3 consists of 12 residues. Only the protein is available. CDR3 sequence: CAGKTGGYGYTF.

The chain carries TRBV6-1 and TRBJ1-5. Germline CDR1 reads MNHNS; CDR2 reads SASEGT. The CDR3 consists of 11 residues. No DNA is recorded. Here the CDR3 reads CASRDNQPQHF.

CDR3 sequence reads: CSVVLGGYEQYF. The rearrangement uses TRBV29-1 and TRBJ2-7; TCRdb's D call of TRBD1 is untestable without DNA. The CDR3 runs to 12 residues. No DNA was logged. Germline V CDR1 and CDR2: SQVTM, ANQGSEA.

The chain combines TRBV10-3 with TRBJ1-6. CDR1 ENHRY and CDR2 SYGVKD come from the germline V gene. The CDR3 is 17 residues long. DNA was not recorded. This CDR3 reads CAISRSRGDGRNSPLHF.

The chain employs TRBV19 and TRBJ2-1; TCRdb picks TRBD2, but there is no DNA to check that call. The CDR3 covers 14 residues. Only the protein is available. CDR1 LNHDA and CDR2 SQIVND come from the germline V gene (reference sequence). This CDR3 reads CASTTSGAGREQFF.

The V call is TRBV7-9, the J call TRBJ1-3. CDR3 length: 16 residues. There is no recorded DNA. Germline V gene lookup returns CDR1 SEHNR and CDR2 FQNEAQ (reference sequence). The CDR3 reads CASSFNFGSSGNTIYF.

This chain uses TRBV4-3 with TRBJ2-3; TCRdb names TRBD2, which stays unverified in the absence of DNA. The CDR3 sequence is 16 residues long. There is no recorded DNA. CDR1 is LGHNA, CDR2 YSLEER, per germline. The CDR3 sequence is CASSLTSGGSTDTQYF.

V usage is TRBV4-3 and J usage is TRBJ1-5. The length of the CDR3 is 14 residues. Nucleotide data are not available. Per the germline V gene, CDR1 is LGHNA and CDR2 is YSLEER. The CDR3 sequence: CASSQDPRDQPQHF.

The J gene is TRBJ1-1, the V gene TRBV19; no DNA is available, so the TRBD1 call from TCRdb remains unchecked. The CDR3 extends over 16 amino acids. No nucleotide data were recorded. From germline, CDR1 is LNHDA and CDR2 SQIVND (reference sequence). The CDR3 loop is CASSDDRGLMNTEAFF.